Included here is one TCR beta chain sequence, with context. These data are taken from a study of blood T cell repertoires in COVID-19. Study overall: Samples representing acute and convalescent COVID-19 were sourced from the United States, Italy and Spain. T cells, B-cell-depleted T cells, or PBMCs supplied cDNA or gDNA.

Libraries were prepared by immunoSEQ multiplex PCR; TCRdb keeps only in-frame clonotypes and omits some of them. The data contain under 200,000 clones, around 84% of them singletons. The V end was cut by 1 base, the J end by 0 bases, with 10 bases between. Looked up from germline, CDR1 is LGHNA and CDR2 is YSLEER. The length of the CDR3 is 15 residues. The chain employs TRBV4-3 and TRBJ2-7; no clear D. This sequence originates from a woman of 80 years or more with acute or convalescent COVID-19. Sequencing input: peripheral blood. The DNA for the CDR3 is TGCGCCAGCAGCCAAGCGTGGGCCCTCTCCTACGAGCAGTACTTC. Translating it yields CASSQAWALSYEQYF.